This entry lists 2 T cell receptor beta chains sequenced from one sample in a study of early T cells in non-severe SARS-CoV-2 infection. TCRdb reprocessed the 5' RACE reads via MiXCR and lists one record per CDR3 protein. The data hold about 50,000 distinct CDR3 sequences, with 9.4% observed a single time. The starting material was whole blood, obtained at baseline. These receptors were obtained from an adult who was a healthcare worker with PCR-confirmed SARS-CoV-2 infection or an uninfected control (not recorded which).

The chain has TRBV10-3 and TRBJ1-2; D is undetermined. The V end was cut by 6 bases, the J end by 6 bases, with 14 bases between. Germline-derived CDR1 and CDR2 are ENHRY and SYGVKD. The CDR3 has 13 amino acids. The CDR3 region has the DNA TGTGCCATCAGACTCCGACAAGAGGATGGCTACACCTTC. Translating it yields CAIRLRQEDGYTF.

This clonotype was seen many times. The chain couples TRBV14 to TRBJ2-5; D is undetermined. V gave up 0 bases and J gave up 0 bases, with 11 bases separating them. The CDR3 is 16 amino acids. Per germline, CDR1 SGHDN and CDR2 FVKESK. The CDR3 loop reads CASSQETPSYQETQYF. The CDR3 nucleotides read TGTGCCAGCAGCCAAGAAACCCCTTCGTACCAAGAGACCCAGTACTTC.